This T cell receptor beta chain emerged from a study of beta chain features in type 1 diabetes. Expressed TCRB transcripts got sequenced, as all isolated RNA was reverse transcribed. Sequencing was performed with immunoSEQ multiplex PCR; in TCRdb, only in-frame clones are kept and a portion is missing. This sample has 680,000 or so clones, with roughly 16% found just once. Of note for this clone: The antigen is not known.

Study-level results: cDNA sequencing could over-represent cells with high TCR expression.

After removal of 1 base from V and 9 bases from J, the junction contained 7 bases not matched to a gene. CDR1 and CDR2 (germline): LNHDA, SQIVND (reference sequence). CDR3 length: 15 residues. The chain couples TRBV19 to TRBJ2-1, with 9 bases that match TRBD2. This TCR was recovered from a man between 18 and 35 years old in good health. The sequencing input was naive CD4+ T cells from blood. The DNA of the CDR3 is TGTGCCAGTAGTATAGCGGCGGGAGGGGTCGCTGAGCAGTTCTTC. Translating it yields CASSIAAGGVAEQFF.